This T cell receptor (beta chain) stems from a study of tumor-infiltrating lymphocytes in primary liver carcinoma. Study in general: Productive TCRbeta reads per sample were roughly 3.5 to 8 million, not differing by tissue.

Unsorted bulk tissue, roughly 20-32 mg of it, served as the source for co-extraction of RNA and DNA. For each tumor, five separate regions were sampled. Making TCR beta cDNA involved around 520 ng total RNA and a constant-region primer. Slightly modified ARM-PCR, run as three nested multiplex PCR rounds, produced the TCR beta libraries. Investigators reported that the first two PCR rounds, at around 9 cycles each, used TRBV1-TRBV30 forward primers with a C-beta reverse primer. TCRdb reprocessed the multiplex PCR reads with MiXCR, giving one entry per CDR3 protein. The sample consists of 45,000 to 65,000 distinct CDR3 sequences, over 75% of them appearing once. V was clipped by 3 bases and J by 6 bases, with 21 bases between them. This CDR3 contains 17 residues. The germline CDR1 and CDR2 sequences are SGHDN and FVKESK.

Sequences were obtained from liver tumor tissue from sampling region 5. Described subset: tumor region T5, tumor centre. The receptor's source is a man aged 35 to 55 with primary liver carcinoma and hepatitis B virus infection. The V gene is TRBV14, the J gene TRBJ2-1, with D perhaps TRBD1 (6 bases). This CDR3 is CASSHRQVLNVRNEQFF. The CDR3 DNA reads TGTGCCAGCAGCCACAGACAGGTTTTGAATGTACGCAATGAGCAGTTCTTC.